The following is a T cell receptor (beta chain) sequence with its context. Its antigen remains unknown. The data were produced by immunoSEQ multiplex PCR, yet TCRdb's version contains in-frame clones alone and is incomplete. The data contain about 390,000 clones, approximately 90% of them singletons. The record originates from a study of Ad26.COV2.S vaccination and SARS-CoV-2 variants. Study-wide background: The donor was enrolled in the Ad26.COV2.S arm of the COV1001 trial.

This sample's treatment: around 19 received Ad26.COV2.S at low or high dose, single or two shots; 5 received placebo; per-sample allocation not given. Samples came from day 63 after the first vaccine or placebo injection. Regarding the study as a whole: Measurements of TCR breadth and depth may have given underestimates of the total T cell responses. Reported post-vaccination CD8+ and CD4+ T cell responses to spike showed substantial breadth.

This specimen was peripheral blood, taken in a trial of Ad26.COV2.S vaccine versus placebo. This TCR was sampled from a person aged 18-60 years who received the Ad26.COV2.S COVID-19 vaccine or a placebo.

This CDR3 is CASSPPSAVSGNTIYF. The CDR3 region has the DNA TGTGCCAGCTCACCACCGTCTGCAGTCTCTGGAAACACCATATATTTT. The chain combines TRBV18 with TRBJ1-3; D call uncertain. The germline V gene has CDR1 KGHSH and CDR2 LQKENI. Trimming stripped 0 bases from V and 0 bases from J, with 9 bases between. This CDR3 region has 16 residues.